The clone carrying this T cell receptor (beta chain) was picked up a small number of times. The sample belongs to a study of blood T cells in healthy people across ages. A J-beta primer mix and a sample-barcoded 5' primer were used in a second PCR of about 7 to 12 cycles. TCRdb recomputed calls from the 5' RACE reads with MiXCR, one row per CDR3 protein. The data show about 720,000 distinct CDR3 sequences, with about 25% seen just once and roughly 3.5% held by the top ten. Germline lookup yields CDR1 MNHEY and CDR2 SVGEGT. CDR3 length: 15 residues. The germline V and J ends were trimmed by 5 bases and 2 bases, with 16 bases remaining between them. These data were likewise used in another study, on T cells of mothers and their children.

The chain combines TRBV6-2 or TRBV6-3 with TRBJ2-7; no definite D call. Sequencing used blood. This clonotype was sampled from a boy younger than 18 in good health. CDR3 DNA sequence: TGTGCCAGCAGTCACGAGTTTGGACGTACCTACGAGCAGTACTTC. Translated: CASSHEFGRTYEQYF.